The next 10 T cell receptor beta chains were all read from a single sample in a study of T cell changes during pregnancy in multiple sclerosis. Sequencing was performed with immunoSEQ multiplex PCR; in TCRdb, only in-frame clones are kept and a portion is missing. The repertoire holds over 90,000 clones, with roughly 93% as singletons. Sequencing used peripheral blood, obtained after pregnancy. All receptors derive from a female donor with multiple sclerosis, enrolled in a pregnancy study.

This sequence joins TRBV11-3 and TRBJ2-1; D is uncertain. CDR1 is SGHNT, CDR2 YENEEA, per germline. This CDR3 contains 13 residues. The V end was cut by 4 bases, the J end by 4 bases, with 8 bases between. The CDR3 is CASSSGSYNEQFF. The CDR3 DNA is TGTGCCAGCAGCTCCGGGTCGTACAATGAGCAGTTCTTC.

A single count supports this clone. The genes are TRBV4-1 and TRBJ2-7; a possible D gene is TRBD2 (6 bases). There are 16 residues in the CDR3. Germline lookup yields CDR1 MGHRA and CDR2 YSYEKL. Trimming cost V 4 bases and J 2 bases, with 18 bases left between them. CDR3 DNA: TGCGCCAGCAGCCCTTACCAGGGACTCGAGCCCTACGAGCAGTACTTC. Its protein product is CASSPYQGLEPYEQYF.

This rearrangement joins TRBV4-3 to TRBJ2-1; D is perhaps TRBD2 (7 bases). V was trimmed by 3 bases and J by 0 bases, leaving 15 bases between them. Germline V gene sequence: CDR1 LGHNA, CDR2 YSLEER. CDR3 length: 17 residues. CDR3 coding DNA: TGCGCCAGCAGCCAGTCGAGGGGGGGACACTCCTACAATGAGCAGTTCTTC. The encoded protein is CASSQSRGGHSYNEQFF.

This clone was seen only once. V gene TRBV27 combines with J gene TRBJ2-1; TRBD1 aligns across 7 bases. Germline V gene sequence: CDR1 MNHEY, CDR2 SMNVEV (reference sequence). This CDR3 contains 16 residues. V dropped 5 bases and J dropped 0; count of bases not matched to a gene: 7. The CDR3 coding sequence is TGTGCCAGCAGTATCTCCTGGGACAGCTCCTACAATGAGCAGTTCTTC. Amino acid sequence: CASSISWDSSYNEQFF.

V and J are TRBV29-1 and TRBJ1-2; D not certain. V dropped 6 bases and J dropped 3 bases, with 8 bases sitting between them. The CDR3 sequence is 11 residues long. Germline CDR1 is SQVTM and CDR2 is ANQGSEA. The CDR3 coding sequence is TGCAGCGTCTTCGGGGACTATGGCTACACCTTC. Amino acid sequence: CSVFGDYGYTF.

This sequence joins TRBV18 and TRBJ2-5; 9 nucleotides line up with TRBD2. This CDR3 comprises 15 residues. The junction had 7 bases not matched to a gene; V was cut back by 2 bases and J by 6 bases. Germline V gives CDR1 KGHSH, CDR2 LQKENI. The CDR3 DNA reads as TGTGCCAGCTCACCAATAGCGGGGGAGACGAAGACCCAGTACTTC. Amino acids: CASSPIAGETKTQYF.

The chain recombines TRBV5-1 with TRBJ1-2, with 12 bases matching TRBD1. V lost 4 bases to trimming and J lost 3 bases; unmatched junction nucleotides: 10. The CDR3 contains 17 residues. Germline loops: CDR1 SGHRS, CDR2 YFSETQ. The CDR3 reads CASSRPPGTGGDYGYTF. The CDR3 coding sequence is TGCGCCAGCAGCCGGCCCCCCGGGACAGGGGGCGACTATGGCTACACCTTC.

The chain recombines TRBV19 with TRBJ2-7, with 10 bases lining up with TRBD1. The J segment lost 4 bases and the V segment lost 4 bases, leaving 13 bases of the junction unmatched. Per germline, CDR1 LNHDA and CDR2 SQIVND (reference sequence). The CDR3 consists of 17 residues. The CDR3 nucleotides are TGTGCCAGTAGTAGTAGACAGGGGGCGGAGAGTGGGTACGAGCAGTACTTC. Translated, it gives CASSSRQGAESGYEQYF. The full variable domain, completed using reference TRBV19 and TRBJ2-7, is DGGITQSPKYLFRKEGQNVTLSCEQNLNHDAMYWYRQDPGQGLRLIYYSQIVNDFQKGDIAEGYSVSREKKESFPLTVTSAQKNPTAFYLCASSSRQGAESGYEQYFGPGTRLTVT.

This CDR3 reads CASSLFDRSHEQYF. Here the CDR3 DNA reads TGTGCCAGCAGCCTCTTTGACAGGTCCCACGAGCAGTACTTC. V gene TRBV4-2 combines with J gene TRBJ2-7; D possibly corresponds to TRBD1 (6 bases). Trimming took off 4 bases at V and 5 bases at J, with 15 bases between the two ends. Looked up from germline, CDR1 is LGHNA and CDR2 is YNFKEQ. The CDR3 length is 14 residues.

This chain uses TRBV29-1 with TRBJ2-7, with a possible D match to TRBD1 (5 bases). This CDR3 is 15 amino acids long. Germline V CDR1 and CDR2: SQVTM, ANQGSEA. V lost 3 bases, J lost 2 bases, and 17 bases lay in between. The CDR3 region is CSVDQQGLGTYEQYF. CDR3 nucleotides: TGCAGCGTTGATCAGCAGGGTTTAGGAACCTACGAGCAGTACTTC.